Listed below are T cell receptor beta chains from one sample, sequenced in a study of T-cell memory formation after mild COVID-19. TCRdb re-derived calls from the 5' RACE reads in MiXCR, one entry per CDR3 protein. Of hundreds of thousands of distinct CDR3 sequences in the sample, more than 20% were seen once. The sample taken for sequencing was PBMCs or a T cell subset sorted from them (not recorded which). These receptors were obtained from an adult woman who had mild COVID-19 (a few samples of this study predate the infection). Cell type and time point are not known. The CDR3 runs from the conserved cysteine through the conserved F or W.

v_gene | CDR3aa
TRBV6-5 | CASSPLLLRGQGSSNTEAFF
TRBV30 | CAWIVGKVSGELFF
TRBV6-5 | CASILGIRQFF
TRBV29-1 | CSVRRSTDTQYF
TRBV27 | CASSLEGRFGANVLTF
TRBV2 | CASSRTAGREETQYF
TRBV25-1 | CASFPSYGYTF
TRBV20-1 | CSASPRLGDRADTQYF
TRBV10-3 | CAISVRAQETQYF
TRBV7-8 | CASSLRRLPEQFF
TRBV29-1 | CSVVAALGQKNTGELFF
TRBV7-3 | CASRRENGELFF
TRBV30 | CAWSRLAGKNNEQFF
TRBV7-9 | CASSLDGSDNEQFF
TRBV7-9 | CASSLSGTVLYF
TRBV2 | CASATLWGQGTEAFF
TRBV6-5 | CASSLTSGRASVEQYF
TRBV7-8 | CASSSFAGTGLVQGFF
TRBV25-1 | CASSEYGGLGDTQYF
TRBV7-9 | CASTGDTEAFF
TRBV28 | CASSSPSSGTGGRGYTF
TRBV7-8 | CASRKWRSSGNTIYF
TRBV7-2 | CASSSKGLAITDTQYF
TRBV3-1 | CASSLHANTQYF
TRBV6-6 | CASSHQGAGAKNIQYF
TRBV28 | CASSLWAPTYEQYF
TRBV5-6 | CASSSIAPSYEQYF
TRBV5-1 | CASSSQWDRETIGYNEQFF
TRBV3-1 | CASSQDGSIYEQYF
TRBV3-1 | CASSPGLAGVYQETQYF
TRBV4-2 | CASSQDIPHGLAGGNTQYF
TRBV10-3 | CAISDRGQHEQYF
TRBV15 | CATSSLTDSNNEQFF
TRBV5-1 | CASSLGSSGSADTQYF
TRBV25-1 | CASSSTSQGPSISAKNIQYF
TRBV6-2/TRBV6-3 | CASSYAFMNTEAFF
TRBV3-1 | CASSTPRTGWTEAFF
TRBV12-3/TRBV12-4 | CASSLVAGLSYEQYF
TRBV6-2/TRBV6-3 | CASLTRWASGESYNEQFF
TRBV4-2 | CASSRHDGANVLTF
TRBV7-9 | CASSIKGLAGVRNEQFF
TRBV6-6 | CASSYLQGGPTSSYNSPLHF
TRBV7-9 | CASSLQGTEVPIQYF